This TCR beta chain was sequenced in a study of PD-L1 blockade in urothelial cancer. Across the study: Timepoints chosen for blood analysis were 3 weeks (second dose) and 6 weeks after treatment start.

The table came from immunoSEQ multiplex PCR; TCRdb's copy has only in-frame clones and leaves some out. The table lists 98,000 or so clones, around 87% of them singletons. V dropped 0 bases and J dropped 6 bases, with 13 bases sitting between them. Germline CDR1 is SGDLS and CDR2 is YYNGEE. The CDR3 spans 15 residues. Time point meaning: pretreatment peripheral blood. Individual patients had between 1 and 8 samples, taken pretreatment and on-treatment. This sample comprised PBMCs, obtained around atezolizumab (anti-PD-L1) treatment. The clonotype originates from a man aged 55 to 70 with urothelial cancer. The chain uses TRBV9 and TRBJ2-1; possibly TRBD1 for D (5 bases). The CDR3 region is CASSVGVAGPNEQFF. As DNA, the CDR3 is TGTGCCAGCAGCGTAGGAGTGGCAGGGCCCAATGAGCAGTTCTTC.